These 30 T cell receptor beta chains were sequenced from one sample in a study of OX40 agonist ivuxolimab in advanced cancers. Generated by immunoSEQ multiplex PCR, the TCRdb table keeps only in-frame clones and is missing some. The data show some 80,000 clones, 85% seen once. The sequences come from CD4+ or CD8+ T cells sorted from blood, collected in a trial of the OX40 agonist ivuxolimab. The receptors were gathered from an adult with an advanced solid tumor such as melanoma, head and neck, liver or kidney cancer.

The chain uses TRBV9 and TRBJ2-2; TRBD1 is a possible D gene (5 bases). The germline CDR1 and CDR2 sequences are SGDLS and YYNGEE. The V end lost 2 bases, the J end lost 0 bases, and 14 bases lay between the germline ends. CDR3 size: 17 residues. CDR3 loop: CASSVDSWGANTGELFF. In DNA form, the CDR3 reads TGTGCCAGCAGCGTCGATTCGTGGGGCGCGAACACCGGGGAGCTGTTTTTT. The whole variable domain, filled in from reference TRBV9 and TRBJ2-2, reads DSGVTQTPKHLITATGQRVTLRCSPRSGDLSVYWYQQSLDQGLQFLIQYYNGEERAKGNILERFSAQQFPDLHSELNLSSLELGDSALYFCASSVDSWGANTGELFFGEGSRLTVL.

For the CDR3, the DNA is TGTGCCAGCAGTTCCGGGACAGGGCAAGAGACCCAGTACTTC. This encodes CASSSGTGQETQYF. The genes are TRBV6-1 and TRBJ2-5; 9 bases are shared with TRBD1. Unmatched junction bases numbered 3, after V lost 5 bases and J lost 2 bases. This CDR3 comprises 14 residues. Per the germline V gene, CDR1 is MNHNS and CDR2 is SASEGT.

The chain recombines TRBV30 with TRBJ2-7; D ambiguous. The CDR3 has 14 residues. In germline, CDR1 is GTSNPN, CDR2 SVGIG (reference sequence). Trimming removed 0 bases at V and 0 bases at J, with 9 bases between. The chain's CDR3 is CAWSVMSGSYEQYF. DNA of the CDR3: TGTGCCTGGAGTGTAATGTCGGGCTCCTACGAGCAGTACTTC.

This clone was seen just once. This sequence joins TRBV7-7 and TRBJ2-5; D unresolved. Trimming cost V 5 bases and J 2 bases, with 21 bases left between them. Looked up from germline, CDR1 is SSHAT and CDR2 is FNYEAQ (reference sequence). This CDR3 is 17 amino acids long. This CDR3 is CASSRNPLSSPQETQYF. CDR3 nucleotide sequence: TGTGCCAGCAGCCGAAACCCACTTAGCTCTCCACAAGAGACCCAGTACTTC.

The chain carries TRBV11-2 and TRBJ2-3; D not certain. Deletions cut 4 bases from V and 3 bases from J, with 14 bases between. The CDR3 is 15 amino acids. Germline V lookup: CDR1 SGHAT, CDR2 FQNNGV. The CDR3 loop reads CASSSNADGTDTQYF. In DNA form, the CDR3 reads TGTGCCAGCAGCTCCAATGCGGACGGGACAGATACGCAGTATTTT.

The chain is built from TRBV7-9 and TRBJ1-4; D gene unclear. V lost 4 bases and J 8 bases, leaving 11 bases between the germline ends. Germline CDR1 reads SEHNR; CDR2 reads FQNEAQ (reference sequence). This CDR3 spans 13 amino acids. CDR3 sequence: CASSYGHSEKLFF. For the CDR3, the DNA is TGTGCCAGCAGCTATGGGCACTCCGAAAAACTGTTTTTT.

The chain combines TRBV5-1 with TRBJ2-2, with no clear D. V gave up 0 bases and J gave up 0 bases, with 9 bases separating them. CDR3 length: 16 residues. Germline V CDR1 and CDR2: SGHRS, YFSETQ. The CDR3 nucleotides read TGCGCCAGCAGCTTGGTTGGCGTAACGAACACCGGGGAGCTGTTTTTT. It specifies CASSLVGVTNTGELFF.

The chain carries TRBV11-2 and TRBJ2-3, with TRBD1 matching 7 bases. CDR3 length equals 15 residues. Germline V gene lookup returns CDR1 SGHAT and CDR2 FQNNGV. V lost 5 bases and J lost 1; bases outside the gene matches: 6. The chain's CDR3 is CASSPGTAGTDTQYF. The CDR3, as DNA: TGTGCCAGCAGCCCAGGGACAGCCGGCACAGATACGCAGTATTTT.

Here the CDR3 DNA reads TGTGCCAGCAGTTTGGGCAGCCTTCTGGGGGAGACCCAGTACTTC. It encodes CASSLGSLLGETQYF. V is TRBV6-6 and J is TRBJ2-5; D ambiguous. Germline V gene data show CDR1 as MNHNY and CDR2 as SVGAGI (reference sequence). The CDR3 is 15 amino acids. Trimming took off 4 bases at V and 5 bases at J, with 17 bases between the two ends.

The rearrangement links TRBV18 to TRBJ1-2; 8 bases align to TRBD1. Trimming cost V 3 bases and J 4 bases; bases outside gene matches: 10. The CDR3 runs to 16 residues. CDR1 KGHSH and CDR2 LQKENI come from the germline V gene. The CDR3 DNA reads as TGTGCCAGCTCACCGGCAGGACAGGGTTATTTCTATGGCTACACCTTC. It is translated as CASSPAGQGYFYGYTF.

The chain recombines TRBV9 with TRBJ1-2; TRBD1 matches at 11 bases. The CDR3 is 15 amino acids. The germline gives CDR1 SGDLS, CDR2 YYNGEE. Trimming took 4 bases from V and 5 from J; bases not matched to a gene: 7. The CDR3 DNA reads TGTGCCAGCAGCCCCGGACAGGGGGCCAGGTATGGCTACACCTTC. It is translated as CASSPGQGARYGYTF.

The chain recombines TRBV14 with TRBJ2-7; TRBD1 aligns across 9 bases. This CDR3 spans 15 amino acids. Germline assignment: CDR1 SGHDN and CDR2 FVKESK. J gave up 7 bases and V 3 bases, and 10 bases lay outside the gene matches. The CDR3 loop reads CASSQGGTGFQEQYF. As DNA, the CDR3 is TGTGCCAGCAGCCAGGGCGGGACAGGGTTTCAAGAGCAGTACTTC.

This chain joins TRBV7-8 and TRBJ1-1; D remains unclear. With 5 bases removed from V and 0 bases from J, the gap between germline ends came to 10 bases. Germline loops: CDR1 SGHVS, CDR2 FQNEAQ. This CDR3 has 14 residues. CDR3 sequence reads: CASSPRTVNTEAFF. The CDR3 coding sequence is TGTGCCAGCAGCCCAAGGACCGTGAACACTGAAGCTTTCTTT.

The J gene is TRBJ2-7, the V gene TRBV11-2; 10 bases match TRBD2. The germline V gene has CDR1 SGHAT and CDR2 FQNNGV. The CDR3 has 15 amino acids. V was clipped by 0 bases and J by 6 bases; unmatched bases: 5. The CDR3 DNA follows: TGTGCCAGCAGCTTAGATCCAGCGGGGGGGCCCGAGCAGTACTTC. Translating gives CASSLDPAGGPEQYF.

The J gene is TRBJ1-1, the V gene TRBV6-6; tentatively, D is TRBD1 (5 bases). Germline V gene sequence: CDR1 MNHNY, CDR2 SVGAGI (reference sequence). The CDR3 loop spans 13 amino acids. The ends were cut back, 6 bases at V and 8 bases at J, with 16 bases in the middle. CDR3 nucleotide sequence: TGTGCCAGCAGGGGGGGGGTTCCTAGGGAAGCTTTCTTT. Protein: CASRGGVPREAFF.

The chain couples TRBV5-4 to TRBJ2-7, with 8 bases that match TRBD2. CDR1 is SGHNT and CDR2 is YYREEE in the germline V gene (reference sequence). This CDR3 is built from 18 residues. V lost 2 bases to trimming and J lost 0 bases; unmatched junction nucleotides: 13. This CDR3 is CASSLDGGDLYFSYEQYF. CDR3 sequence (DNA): TGTGCCAGCAGCTTAGACGGGGGGGACCTATATTTCTCCTACGAGCAGTACTTC.

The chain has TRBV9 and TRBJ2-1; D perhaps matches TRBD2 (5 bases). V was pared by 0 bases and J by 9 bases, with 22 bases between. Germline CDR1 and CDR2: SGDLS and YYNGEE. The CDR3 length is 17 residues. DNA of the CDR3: TGTGCCAGCAGCGTAGATCCAACAAACGGACTCGCTGGTGAGCAGTTCTTC. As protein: CASSVDPTNGLAGEQFF.

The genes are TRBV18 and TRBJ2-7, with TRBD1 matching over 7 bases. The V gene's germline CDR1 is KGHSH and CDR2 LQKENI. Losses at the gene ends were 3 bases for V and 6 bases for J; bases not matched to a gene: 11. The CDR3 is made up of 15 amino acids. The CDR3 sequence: CASSPRTGPYGEQYF. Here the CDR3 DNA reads TGTGCCAGCTCACCGAGGACAGGACCTTATGGCGAGCAGTACTTC.

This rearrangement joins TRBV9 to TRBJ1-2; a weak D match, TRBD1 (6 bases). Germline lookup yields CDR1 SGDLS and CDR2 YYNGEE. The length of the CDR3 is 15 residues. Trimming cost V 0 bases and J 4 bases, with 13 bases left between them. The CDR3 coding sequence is TGTGCCAGCAGCGTAGCCCCGGGGGGGCGCTATGGCTACACCTTC. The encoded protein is CASSVAPGGRYGYTF.

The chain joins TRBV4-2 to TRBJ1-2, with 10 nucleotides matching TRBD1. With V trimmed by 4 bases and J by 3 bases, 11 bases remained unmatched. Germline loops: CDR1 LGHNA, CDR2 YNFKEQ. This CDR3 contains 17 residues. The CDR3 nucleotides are TGTGCCAGCAGCCCCGGGACAGGGGAAAGATCGCACTATGGCTACACCTTC. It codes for CASSPGTGERSHYGYTF.

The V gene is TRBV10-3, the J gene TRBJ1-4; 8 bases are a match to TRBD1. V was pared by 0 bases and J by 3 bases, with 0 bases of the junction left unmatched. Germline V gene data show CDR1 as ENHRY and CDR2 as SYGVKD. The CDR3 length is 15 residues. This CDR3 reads CAISESTGANEKLFF. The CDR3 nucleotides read TGTGCCATCAGTGAGTCGACAGGGGCTAATGAAAAACTGTTTTTT.

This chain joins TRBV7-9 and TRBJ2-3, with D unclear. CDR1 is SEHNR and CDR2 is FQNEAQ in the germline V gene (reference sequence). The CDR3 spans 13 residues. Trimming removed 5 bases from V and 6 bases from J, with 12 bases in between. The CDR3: CASSPRVADTQYF. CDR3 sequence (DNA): TGTGCCAGCAGCCCCCGAGTTGCGGATACGCAGTATTTT.

The CDR3 nucleotides are TGTGCCAGCAGTTACTCGTACGTCGCAGGGGACACTGAAGCTTTCTTT. This encodes CASSYSYVAGDTEAFF. The chain couples TRBV6-5 to TRBJ1-1; tentatively, D is TRBD1 (6 bases). CDR1 and CDR2 from the germline V gene are MNHEY and SVGAGI. The CDR3 consists of 16 residues. Trimming took off 0 bases at V and 3 bases at J, with 14 bases between the two ends.

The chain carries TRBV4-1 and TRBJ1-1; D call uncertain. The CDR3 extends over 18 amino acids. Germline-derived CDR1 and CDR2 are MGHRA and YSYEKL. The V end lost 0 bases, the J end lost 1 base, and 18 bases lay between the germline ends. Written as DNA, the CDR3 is TGCGCCAGCAGCCAAGATGGAGGACTGCATTTTTCGAACACTGAAGCTTTCTTT. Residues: CASSQDGGLHFSNTEAFF.

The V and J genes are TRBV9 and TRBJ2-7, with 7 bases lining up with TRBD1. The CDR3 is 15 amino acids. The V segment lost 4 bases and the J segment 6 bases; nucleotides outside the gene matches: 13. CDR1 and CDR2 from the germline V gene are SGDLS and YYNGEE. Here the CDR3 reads CASSPTAEGAVEQYF. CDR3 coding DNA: TGTGCCAGCAGCCCAACGGCCGAGGGGGCTGTCGAGCAGTACTTC.

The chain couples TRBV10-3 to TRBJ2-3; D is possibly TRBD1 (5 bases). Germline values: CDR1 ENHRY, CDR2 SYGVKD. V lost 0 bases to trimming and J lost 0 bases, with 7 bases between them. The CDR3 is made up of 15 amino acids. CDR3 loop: CAISESWTSTDTQYF. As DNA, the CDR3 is TGTGCCATCAGTGAGTCTTGGACAAGCACAGATACGCAGTATTTT.

The CDR3 nucleotides are TGTGCCAGCACGGCCGGCGACTCCTACGAGCAGTACTTC. Translating it yields CASTAGDSYEQYF. This chain uses TRBV6-1 with TRBJ2-7; D gene unclear. The CDR3 consists of 13 residues. Between the trimmed V and J ends, which lost 7 bases and 0 bases, there was a span of 10 bases. CDR1 MNHNS and CDR2 SASEGT come from the germline V gene.

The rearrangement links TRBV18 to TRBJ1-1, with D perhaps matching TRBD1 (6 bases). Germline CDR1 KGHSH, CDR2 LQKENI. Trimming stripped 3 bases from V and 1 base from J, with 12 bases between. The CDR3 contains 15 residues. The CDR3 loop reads CASSPSGTPNTEAFF. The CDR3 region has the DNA TGTGCCAGCTCACCCTCCGGGACACCGAACACTGAAGCTTTCTTT.

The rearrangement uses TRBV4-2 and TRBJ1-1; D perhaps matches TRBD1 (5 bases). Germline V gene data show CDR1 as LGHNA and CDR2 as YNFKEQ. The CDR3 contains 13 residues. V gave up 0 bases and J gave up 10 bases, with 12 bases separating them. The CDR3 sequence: CASSQENRRGAFF. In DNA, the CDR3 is TGTGCCAGCAGCCAAGAGAACAGGAGGGGAGCTTTCTTT.

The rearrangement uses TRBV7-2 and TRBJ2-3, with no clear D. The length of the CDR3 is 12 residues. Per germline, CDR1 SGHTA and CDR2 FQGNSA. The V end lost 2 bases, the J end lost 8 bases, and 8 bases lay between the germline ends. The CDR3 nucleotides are TGTGCCAGCAGCTTACCAGCGAGTACGCAGTATTTT. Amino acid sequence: CASSLPASTQYF. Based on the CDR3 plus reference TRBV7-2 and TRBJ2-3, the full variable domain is GAGVSQSPSNKVTEKGKDVELRCDPISGHTALYWYRQSLGQGLEFLIYFQGNSAPDKSGLPSDRFSAERTGGSVSTLTIQRTQQEDSAVYLCASSLPASTQYFGPGTRLTVL.